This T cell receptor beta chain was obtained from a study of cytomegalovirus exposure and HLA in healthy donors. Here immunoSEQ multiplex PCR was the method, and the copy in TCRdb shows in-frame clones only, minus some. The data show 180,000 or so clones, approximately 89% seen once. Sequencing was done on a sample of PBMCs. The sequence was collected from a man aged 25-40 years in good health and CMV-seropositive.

CDR3 residues: CASSYGGRVYEQYF. CDR3 nucleotides: TGTGCCAGCAGCTACGGCGGGCGGGTGTACGAGCAGTACTTC. This chain joins TRBV11-1 and TRBJ2-7, with D perhaps TRBD2 (5 bases). Per germline, CDR1 SGHAT and CDR2 FQDESV (reference sequence). V lost 4 bases and J 4 bases, leaving 14 bases between the germline ends. This CDR3 region has 14 residues.